What follows describes a single T cell receptor beta chain. The CDR3 sequence is 12 residues long. The V and J ends lost 7 bases and 7 bases respectively, with 14 bases between them. Looked up from germline, CDR1 is SGHRS and CDR2 is YFSETQ. This entry is derived from a study of regulatory dendritic cells for organ transplantation. Some clones are missing from TCRdb's copy, which holds only in-frame ones; the method was immunoSEQ multiplex PCR. In the table there are some 40,000 clones, around 90% of which are singletons. The chain recombines TRBV5-1 with TRBJ1-1; D ambiguous. What was sequenced was naive CD8+ T cells from blood. This sample's subset: CD45RA+ naive T cells. This receptor was identified in a human donor in good health. The CDR3 here is CASRGGRGEAFF. The CDR3 region has the DNA TGCGCCAGCCGAGGAGGGCGGGGTGAAGCTTTCTTT.